Sequencing of this T cell receptor beta chain was carried out in a study of shared clonotypes between healthy human individuals. Data came from immunoSEQ multiplex PCR; TCRdb stores just in-frame clones and leaves some out. The sample holds some 470,000 clones, 76% seen once. Regarding the study as a whole: Clonotype sharing among donors was expected to depend on sequencing depth. The study drew on few donors, limiting represented genetic and exposure-history diversity.

The CDR3 totals 11 residues. Trimming pared 0 bases from V and 3 bases from J, leaving 3 bases between. The germline gives CDR1 GTSNPN, CDR2 SVGIG (reference sequence). Remarks on this clone: As yet, its antigen is unknown. Other DNA sequences in this specimen translate into the identical CDR3.

The TCR sequence derives from a woman aged 40 to 50 in good health. Some clones in this sample may be carry-over from other donors' samples. The chain joins TRBV30 to TRBJ2-7; D is unresolved. The specimen sequenced was PBMCs. The CDR3 DNA sequence: TGTGCCTGGAGTGTTAGCTACGAGCAGTACTTC. It specifies CAWSVSYEQYF.